These 20 T cell receptor beta chains came from one sample sequenced in a study of T cell changes during pregnancy in multiple sclerosis. The table came from immunoSEQ multiplex PCR; TCRdb's copy has only in-frame clones and leaves some out. The sample has 25,000 to 30,000 clones, 89% seen once. The sample in question was CD4+ T cells from peripheral blood mononuclear cells, obtained in the first trimester of pregnancy. Source of these receptors: a female donor in good health, enrolled as a control in a pregnancy study.

This chain links TRBV7-8 with TRBJ2-7; 8 bases match TRBD2. J gave up 3 bases and V 0 bases, and 4 bases lay outside the gene matches. Per the germline V gene, CDR1 is SGHVS and CDR2 is FQNEAQ. CDR3 size: 15 residues. CDR3 sequence: CASSLASGNNYEQYF. The CDR3, as DNA: TGTGCCAGCAGCTTAGCTAGCGGGAATAACTACGAGCAGTACTTC.

The chain has TRBV28 and TRBJ1-1; D might be TRBD1 (5 bases). The germline V gene has CDR1 MDHEN and CDR2 SYDVKM. V lost 5 bases and J lost 1, with 11 bases in between. This CDR3 comprises 14 residues. The CDR3 reads CASSRGDQNTEAFF. CDR3 sequence (DNA): TGTGCCAGCAGTCGGGGGGACCAGAACACTGAAGCTTTCTTT.

The chain has TRBV5-3 and TRBJ2-2, with 14 bases fitting TRBD2. TRBV5-3 is an open reading frame, and its role is uncertain. V dropped 4 bases and J dropped 2; count of bases not matched to a gene: 13. The length of the CDR3 is 20 residues. CDR3 protein: CARSLVGRTSGGPNTGELFF. CDR3 coding DNA: TGTGCCAGAAGCCTCGTTGGTAGGACTAGCGGGGGGCCAAACACCGGGGAGCTGTTTTTT.

This rearrangement joins TRBV19 to TRBJ1-5, with a possible D match to TRBD1 (5 bases). This CDR3 spans 16 amino acids. Trimming took off 4 bases at V and 3 bases at J, with 16 bases between the two ends. Germline CDR1 and CDR2: LNHDA and SQIVND (reference sequence). This CDR3 is CASSRGGGRDNQPQHF. The CDR3, as DNA: TGTGCCAGTAGTAGGGGCGGAGGGCGCGACAATCAGCCCCAGCATTTT.

This chain connects TRBV7-6 to TRBJ2-5; D ambiguous. Germline-derived CDR1 and CDR2 are SGHVS and FNYEAQ. The CDR3 covers 14 residues. V gave up 1 base and J gave up 5 bases, with 11 bases separating them. CDR3 loop: CASSLVSAGETQYF. In DNA, the CDR3 is TGTGCCAGCAGCTTAGTATCGGCCGGGGAGACCCAGTACTTC.

The J gene is TRBJ2-7, the V gene TRBV7-2; TRBD2 matches at 13 bases. V shed 2 bases, J shed 4 bases, and the junction held 2 bases outside the gene matches. Germline CDR1 SGHTA, CDR2 FQGNSA. This CDR3 has 15 residues. The CDR3 DNA reads as TGTGCCAGCAGCTTACTACTAGCGGGAGGGTACGAGCAGTACTTC. It yields the protein CASSLLLAGGYEQYF.

The V call is TRBV29-1, the J call TRBJ2-7; D might be TRBD2 (5 bases). The V end lost 6 bases, the J end lost 2 bases, and 8 bases lay between the germline ends. CDR1 and CDR2 from the germline V gene are SQVTM and ANQGSEA. The CDR3 runs to 11 residues. CDR3 loop: CSVGLTYEQYF. In DNA form, the CDR3 reads TGCAGCGTCGGACTGACCTACGAGCAGTACTTC.

This clone was detected only once. The chain joins TRBV20-1 to TRBJ2-7; D may be TRBD2 (5 bases). This CDR3 contains 11 residues. Trimming took 6 bases from V and 6 from J, leaving 12 bases between them. Germline CDR1 reads DFQATT; CDR2 reads SNEGSKA (reference sequence). CDR3 region: CSARPGSEQYF. CDR3 nucleotide sequence: TGCAGTGCGAGACCGGGGTCCGAGCAGTACTTC.

The chain joins TRBV14 to TRBJ2-5; D may be TRBD1 (5 bases). The CDR3 spans 13 residues. Germline V lookup: CDR1 SGHDN, CDR2 FVKESK. Trimming stripped 4 bases from V and 4 bases from J, with 10 bases between. For the CDR3, the DNA is TGTGCCAGCAGCCGAGGACAAGGAGAGACCCAGTACTTC. It codes for CASSRGQGETQYF. Complete variable domain (other parts from reference TRBV14 and TRBJ2-5): EAGVTQFPSHSVIEKGQTVTLRCDPISGHDNLYWYRRVMGKEIKFLLHFVKESKQDESGMPNNRFLAERTGGTYSTLKVQPAELEDSGVYFCASSRGQGETQYFGPGTRLLVL.

This chain connects TRBV5-6 to TRBJ2-3, with D perhaps matching TRBD2 (6 bases). Between the trimmed V and J ends, which lost 4 bases and 2 bases, there was a span of 11 bases. Germline V gives CDR1 SGHDT, CDR2 YYEEEE. CDR3 length: 14 amino acids. CDR3 sequence reads: CASSRVAVTDTQYF. The DNA of the CDR3 is TGTGCCAGCAGCCGCGTAGCGGTCACAGATACGCAGTATTTT.

This chain links TRBV4-1 with TRBJ2-1; D might be TRBD2 (5 bases). CDR3 length: 16 residues. The germline V gene encodes CDR1 MGHRA and CDR2 YSYEKL. V was shortened by 0 bases and J by 0 bases, with 9 bases between the two germline ends. The CDR3 nucleotides read TGCGCCAGCAGCCAAGATCGAGCGGACTCCTACAATGAGCAGTTCTTC. Translated, it gives CASSQDRADSYNEQFF.

The chain employs TRBV30 and TRBJ2-2; 8 bases align to TRBD2. CDR1 is GTSNPN and CDR2 is SVGIG in the germline V gene (reference sequence). The V gene end was trimmed by 8 bases and the J gene end by 2 bases; junction bases not matched to a gene: 7. CDR3 length: 14 amino acids. The CDR3 loop reads CAAQTSANTGELFF. The CDR3 region has the DNA TGTGCCGCCCAGACTAGCGCCAACACCGGGGAGCTGTTTTTT.

The rearrangement links TRBV20-1 to TRBJ2-7; no firm D call. The CDR3 has 11 residues. Trimming removed 8 bases from V and 7 bases from J, with 15 bases in between. Germline V lookup: CDR1 DFQATT, CDR2 SNEGSKA (reference sequence). CDR3 region: CSSRYLGEQYF. CDR3 coding DNA: TGCAGTTCTCGCTACCTAGGAGAGCAGTACTTC.

The J gene is TRBJ2-2, the V gene TRBV6-7, with 7 bases that match TRBD2. TRBV6-7 is reported as an ORF; its role is uncertain. This CDR3 comprises 14 residues. With 8 bases clipped from V and 6 bases from J, the junction kept 9 bases outside the gene matches. The CDR3, as DNA: TGTGCCAGCCGCCGACTAGCCTTCGCCGGGGAGCTGTTTTTT. Its protein product is CASRRLAFAGELFF.

The chain joins TRBV7-2 to TRBJ2-7, with a possible D match to TRBD2 (6 bases). CDR1 is SGHTA and CDR2 is FQGNSA in the germline V gene. The CDR3 has 14 residues. The ends were cut back, 5 bases at V and 4 bases at J, with 15 bases in the middle. CDR3 loop: CASSPSALRYEQYF. The CDR3, as DNA: TGTGCCAGCAGCCCTAGCGCGCTACGTTACGAGCAGTACTTC.

V usage is TRBV7-7 and J usage is TRBJ2-2, with 8 bases lining up with TRBD1. CDR3 length: 18 amino acids. CDR1 and CDR2 (germline): SSHAT, FNYEAQ (reference sequence). The V segment lost 5 bases and the J segment 6 bases; nucleotides outside the gene matches: 17. For the CDR3, the DNA is TGTGCCAGCAGCCCCCGTCAACAGGGGGGCGCGAATCCCGGGGAGCTGTTTTTT. This translates into CASSPRQQGGANPGELFF.

This clone was counted a single time. The chain links TRBV5-4 to TRBJ2-4; perhaps TRBD2 as D (5 bases). Per germline, CDR1 SGHNT and CDR2 YYREEE (reference sequence). V gave up 1 base and J gave up 14 bases, with 16 bases separating them. The CDR3 consists of 13 residues. This CDR3 reads CASSLPDSSDEYF. CDR3 sequence (DNA): TGTGCCAGCAGCTTGCCGGACTCCTCGGATGAGTACTTC.

This clone occurred a few times. The rearrangement links TRBV5-4 to TRBJ1-2, with D hard to call. The germline V and J ends were trimmed by 0 bases and 5 bases, with 14 bases remaining between them. The V gene's germline CDR1 is SGHNT and CDR2 YYREEE (reference sequence). CDR3 length equals 15 residues. The CDR3 region has the DNA TGTGCCAGCAGCTTGGACGATGGAGGGAGGTATGGCTACACCTTC. Translated: CASSLDDGGRYGYTF.

This clone was detected only a few times. V is TRBV25-1 and J is TRBJ2-7; perhaps TRBD1 as D (5 bases). The CDR3 extends over 12 amino acids. Trimming removed 1 base at V and 6 bases at J, with 7 bases between. The V gene's germline CDR1 is MGHDK and CDR2 SYGVNS. CDR3 nucleotides: TGTGCCAGCAGTGAATCAGGGATCGAGCAGTACTTC. It encodes CASSESGIEQYF.

The V call is TRBV29-1, the J call TRBJ2-1; 12 positions match TRBD2. Germline V gene sequence: CDR1 SQVTM, CDR2 ANQGSEA. The CDR3 has 13 amino acids. J gave up 9 bases and V 4 bases, and 4 bases lay outside the gene matches. CDR3 DNA sequence: TGCAGCGTTGGGACTAGCGGGAACGTTGAGCAGTTCTTC. This codes for CSVGTSGNVEQFF.